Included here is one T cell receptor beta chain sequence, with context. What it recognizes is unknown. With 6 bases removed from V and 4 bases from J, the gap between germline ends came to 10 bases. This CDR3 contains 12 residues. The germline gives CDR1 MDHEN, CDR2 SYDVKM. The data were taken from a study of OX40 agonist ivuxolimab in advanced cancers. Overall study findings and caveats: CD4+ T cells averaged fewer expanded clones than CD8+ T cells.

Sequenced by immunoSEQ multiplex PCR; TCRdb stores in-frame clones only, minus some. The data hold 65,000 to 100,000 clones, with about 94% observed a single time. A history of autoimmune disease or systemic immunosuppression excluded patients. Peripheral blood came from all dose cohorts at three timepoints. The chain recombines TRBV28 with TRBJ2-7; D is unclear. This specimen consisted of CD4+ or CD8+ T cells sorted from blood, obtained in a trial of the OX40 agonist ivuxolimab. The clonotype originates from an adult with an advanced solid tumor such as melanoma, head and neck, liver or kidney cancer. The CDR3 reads CASRSDSYEQYF. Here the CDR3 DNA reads TGTGCCAGCAGGTCTGACTCTTACGAGCAGTACTTC.